The rows below give T cell receptor beta chains drawn from one sample of a study of T cell repertoires in cytomegalovirus infection. Their antigens remain unidentified. TCRdb re-analysed the reads in MiXCR, keeping a single row per CDR3 protein. The sample consists of around 710,000 distinct CDR3 sequences, about 27% of them appearing once. The starting material was cultured CD8+ T cells from PBMCs, obtained from culture after CMV antigen stimulation. All receptors come from a human donor in good health (CMV status not recorded). Some clones in this sample may be carry-over from other donors' samples. Each CDR3 is given with its conserved first and last residue. A D gene is named only where the DNA matches it firmly. For some rows the clone size is stated as once, few or many, or as a class when expanded; others skip it.

many TRBJ1-3 TRBV7-2 NA TGTGCCAGTCGTTCGGGATCTGGAAACACCATATATTTT CASRSGSGNTIYF
NA TRBJ2-1 TRBV11-2 TRBD1 TGTGCCAGCAGCCCACGGGGACAGGGGGCAATAACCGGGAATGAGCAGTTCTTC CASSPRGQGAITGNEQFF
few TRBJ2-1 TRBV7-2 NA TGTGCCAGCAGCAAAACGCCCCTTCTAAATGAGCAGTTCTTC CASSKTPLLNEQFF
NA TRBJ2-1 TRBV27 NA TGTGCCTGTAGCCTCGCTCGTCACCTGGACAGAGCAGTTTTGCGGTTCTTC CACSLARHLDRAVLRFF
NA TRBJ1-5 TRBV6-5 TRBD1 TGTGCCAGCAGTTCCTCCGGGACAGGGAAACAGCCCCAGCATTTT CASSSSGTGKQPQHF
NA TRBJ2-2 TRBV7-9 NA TGTGCCAGCAGCCCGAGGGTGGCCGGGGAGCTGTTTTTT CASSPRVAGELFF
NA TRBJ1-5 TRBV5-1 TRBD1 TGCGCCAGCAGTCGGACAGGGGCAGTAGATCAGCCCCAGCATTTT CASSRTGAVDQPQHF
NA TRBJ2-1 TRBV12-5 NA TGTGCTAGTGGTTCGGGGCAGAGTGGGGATGAGCAGTTCTTC CASGSGQSGDEQFF
NA TRBJ2-7 TRBV7-3 NA TGTGCCAGCAGCTTAAAAAGCCGGGACTACGAGCAGTACTTC CASSLKSRDYEQYF
NA TRBJ1-2 TRBV4-3 NA TGCGCCAGCAGCCCTCTTATGGGAGGTGGAGAGGGCTACACCTTC CASSPLMGGGEGYTF
NA TRBJ2-2 TRBV7-6 TRBD1 TGTGCCAGCAGCACGACAGGGGGCACGGAGGAACTGTTTTTT CASSTTGGTEELFF
few TRBJ2-5 TRBV7-3 NA TGTGCCAGCGCCGGCTTAACCGGAACCCAGTACTTC CASAGLTGTQYF
few TRBJ1-2 TRBV6-5 NA TGTGCCAGCAGGGAGGAGGGGGAAGCTAACTATGGCTACACCTTC CASREEGEANYGYTF
NA TRBJ1-1 TRBV4-1 TRBD1 TGCGCCAGCAGCCTCCGCCATGGCACAGGGGCCCGAGTGGACACTGAAGCTTTCTTT CASSLRHGTGARVDTEAFF
many TRBJ2-1 TRBV7-9 TRBD2 TGTGCCAGCAGCTCCTTGGAGGTTAGCGGGGGCCCCTCCTACAATGAGCAGTTCTTC CASSSLEVSGGPSYNEQFF
few TRBJ2-6 TRBV29-1 NA TGCAGCGTTGTAGCTGGGGCCAACGTCCTGACTTTC CSVVAGANVLTF
many TRBJ2-1 TRBV10-3 NA TGTGCCATCAGAATTACAGGGGGGGAAGTGAATGAGCAGTTCTTC CAIRITGGEVNEQFF
few TRBJ2-1 TRBV7-9 TRBD1 TGTGCCAGCAGCATGACGCCGGGACAGGGGAGTAATGAGCAGTTCTTC CASSMTPGQGSNEQFF
many TRBJ1-2 TRBV6-1 NA TGTGCCAGCAGTAAACAGGGCAGCTATGGCTACACCTTC CASSKQGSYGYTF
few TRBJ2-3 TRBV27 TRBD2 TGTGCCAGCAGTTTATTTATAGCGGGGGGGCTATCAACAGATACGCAGTATTTT CASSLFIAGGLSTDTQYF
NA TRBJ2-2 TRBV6-6 NA TGTGCCAGCAGTCTACTTCGGAGCAGCGGCGCCGGGGAGCTGTTTTTT CASSLLRSSGAGELFF
once TRBJ1-6 TRBV27 TRBD1 TGTGCCAGCAGTTTTTGGAGGGGGCCTAATTCACCCCTCCACTTT CASSFWRGPNSPLHF
few TRBJ2-5 TRBV7-2 NA TGTGCCAGCACCCAATTGGGGGGCCGAGAGGAGACCCAGTACTTC CASTQLGGREETQYF
many TRBJ2-5 TRBV12-3/TRBV12-4 TRBD2 TGTGCCAGCAGTTCCACGCTGGGAGGGGAGACCCAGTACTTC CASSSTLGGETQYF
few TRBJ2-1 TRBV6-6 NA TGTGCCAGCAGTTACTCTCAGGTCTACAATGAGCAGTTCTTC CASSYSQVYNEQFF
NA TRBJ2-3 TRBV12-3/TRBV12-4 NA TGTGCCAGCAGTCACCTCGGACAGCCCACAGATACGCAGTATTTT CASSHLGQPTDTQYF
many TRBJ2-2 TRBV27 NA TGTGCCAGCAGTAGGGGTGGGGAGCTGTTTTTT CASSRGGELFF
NA TRBJ2-6 TRBV5-1 NA TGCGCCAGCAGCTTGTGGGCAGAGAGGTTTGCTGGGGCCAACGTCCTGACTTTC CASSLWAERFAGANVLTF
few TRBJ2-4 TRBV6-2/TRBV6-3 NA TGTGCCAGCAGTTCAAAAGGGGTTTTAGCCAAAAACATTCAGTACTTC CASSSKGVLAKNIQYF
many TRBJ1-1 TRBV7-2 NA TGTGCCAGCAGCTCCTCTCCCATGAACACTGAAGCTTTCTTT CASSSSPMNTEAFF
many TRBJ2-1 TRBV6-1 TRBD2 TGTGCCAGCAGAGGAGGGACTACCAGCTCCTACAATGAGCAGTTCTTC CASRGGTTSSYNEQFF
few TRBJ1-2 TRBV4-1 TRBD1 TGCGCCAGCAGCCAAGATTATGGCCGGGACAGGGGGCAAACTAACTATGGCTACACCTTC CASSQDYGRDRGQTNYGYTF
few TRBJ1-4 TRBV5-6 TRBD1 TGTGCCAGCAGGGCGACAGGGGGCGAGGATGAAAAACTGTTTTTT CASRATGGEDEKLFF
NA TRBJ2-2 TRBV7-9 NA TGTGCCAGCAGCTCAATGACAGGACCCGGGGAGCTGTTTTTT CASSSMTGPGELFF
NA TRBJ1-2 TRBV19 NA TGTGCCAGTAGTGACACCGGACAGCTCCTCTATGGCTACACCTTC CASSDTGQLLYGYTF
NA TRBJ1-2 TRBV7-6 TRBD1 TGTGCCAGCAGCGCCCGGGACAGCCAATATGGCTACACCTTC CASSARDSQYGYTF
many TRBJ2-4 TRBV5-6 NA TGTGCCAGCAGCTTGGGTACGATAGCCAAAAACATTCAGTACTTC CASSLGTIAKNIQYF
NA TRBJ2-7 TRBV12-3/TRBV12-4 NA TGTGCCAGCAGTTTAAGTGGTGGAACATCCTACGAGCAGTACTTC CASSLSGGTSYEQYF
many TRBJ2-3 TRBV7-2 NA TGTGCCAGCAGCTTAGCCTCTGGAGCAGATACGCAGTATTTT CASSLASGADTQYF
NA TRBJ2-1 TRBV6-2/TRBV6-3 TRBD2 TGTGCCAGCAGTACCACAGCGGGGGTGTCGTCGTCCTACAATGAGCAGTTCTTC CASSTTAGVSSSYNEQFF
few TRBJ1-1 TRBV15 NA TGTGCCACCAGCCGTGAACAGGACCCTGAAGCTTTCTTT CATSREQDPEAFF
few TRBJ2-1 TRBV7-8 TRBD2 TGTGCCAGCAGCCGGCCAGGACTAGCGGGGGGCCAATCCTACAATGAGCAGTTCTTC CASSRPGLAGGQSYNEQFF
NA TRBJ2-1 TRBV12-3/TRBV12-4 NA TGTGCCAGCAGTCTCAGACCGGGGGATCCCTTCAATGAGCAGTTCTTC CASSLRPGDPFNEQFF
few TRBJ1-1 TRBV6-5 NA TGTGCCAGCAGTTATGGTATCAGGGCGAACACTGAAGCTTTCTTT CASSYGIRANTEAFF